This T cell receptor beta chain was profiled in a study of shared clonotypes between healthy human individuals. Some clones are missing from TCRdb's copy, which holds only in-frame ones; the method was immunoSEQ multiplex PCR. The sample lists 2,500,000 or so clones; more than 90% were seen once. Trimming stripped 4 bases from V and 6 bases from J, with 13 bases between. The germline V gene has CDR1 MDHEN and CDR2 SYDVKM. CDR3 size: 13 residues. A split of CD4+ cells into CD45RA+ naive and CD45RA-negative memory subsets was performed. With respect to this clone: The target antigen is unknown.

Study-level points and caveats: Naive subsets generally had larger estimated richness than memory subsets.

This clonotype was sampled from a young man in good health. This chain uses TRBV28 with TRBJ2-7; possibly TRBD1 for D (6 bases). Sequences were obtained from naive CD4+ T cells sorted from blood. Specified subset: CD45RA+ positively selected. In nucleotides, the CDR3 is TGTGCCAGCAGTTCCCTGGACAGTCTCGAGCAGTACTTC. It codes for CASSSLDSLEQYF.